A selection of T cell receptor beta chains follows, all from one sample in a study of molecular identifiers for immune sequencing clone quantification. A single record per CDR3 protein comes from TCRdb applying MiXCR to the PCR reads. This table has over 550,000 distinct CDR3 sequences, 25% appearing once. The sequencing input was naive CD8+ T cells from blood, with Jurkat cell RNA spiked in. These receptors all stem from a human donor in good health. Some libraries in this study had Jurkat cell RNA spiked in. The CDR3 runs from the conserved cysteine through the conserved F or W. Each record gives: clone size, D gene, J gene, V gene, CDR3 protein, CDR3 DNA. D genes are given only for firm matches. Size tells how often a clone was seen (once, few, many) or the class of an expanded clone, and some rows leave it out.

size: many
D: -
J: TRBJ1-1
V: TRBV5-1
CDR3: CASSLVQGRTEAFF
DNA: TGCGCCAGCAGCTTGGTACAGGGAAGAACTGAAGCTTTCTTT

size: many
D: -
J: TRBJ2-5
V: TRBV29-1
CDR3: CSVDWGDQETQYF
DNA: TGCAGCGTTGATTGGGGGGACCAAGAGACCCAGTACTTC

size: many
D: -
J: TRBJ2-2
V: TRBV4-3
CDR3: CASSQDGAANTGELFF
DNA: TGCGCCAGCAGCCAAGATGGCGCCGCGAACACCGGGGAGCTGTTTTTT

size: many
D: -
J: TRBJ1-2
V: TRBV4-3
CDR3: CASSQDLIIEVYGYTF
DNA: TGCGCCAGCAGCCAAGATTTGATTATAGAGGTCTATGGCTACACCTTC

size: -
D: -
J: TRBJ2-2
V: TRBV19
CDR3: CASSEPERTGELFF
DNA: TGCGCCAGTAGTGAACCAGAGCGCACCGGGGAGCTGTTTTTT

size: few
D: -
J: TRBJ1-1
V: TRBV4-1
CDR3: CASSQAPLTVNTEAFF
DNA: TGCGCCAGCAGCCAAGCCCCCCTGACAGTGAACACTGAAGCTTTCTTT

size: many
D: -
J: TRBJ2-3
V: TRBV24-1
CDR3: CATSGVGRALTDTQYF
DNA: TGTGCCACCAGTGGGGTGGGACGAGCCCTCACAGATACGCAGTATTTT

size: -
D: -
J: TRBJ2-5
V: TRBV28
CDR3: CANRLTEGWQETQYF
DNA: TGTGCCAACAGGTTGACAGAGGGCTGGCAAGAGACCCAGTACTTC

size: many
D: -
J: TRBJ2-5
V: TRBV4-3
CDR3: CASSQVQQETQYF
DNA: TGCGCCAGCAGCCAAGTCCAACAAGAGACCCAGTACTTC

size: many
D: -
J: TRBJ2-1
V: TRBV12-3/TRBV12-4
CDR3: CAIETDYNEQFF
DNA: TGTGCCATCGAGACAGACTACAATGAGCAGTTCTTC

size: -
D: TRBD1
J: TRBJ1-1
V: TRBV13
CDR3: CASSSLNDRGIGGCTEAFF
DNA: TGTGCCAGCAGTTCCCTCAACGACAGGGGGATAGGTGGGTGCACTGAAGCTTTCTTT

size: few
D: -
J: TRBJ2-7
V: TRBV12-3/TRBV12-4
CDR3: CASRSTDGVPPYEQYF
DNA: TGTGCCAGCCGGTCTACTGACGGGGTCCCTCCCTACGAGCAGTACTTC

size: -
D: TRBD1
J: TRBJ1-6
V: TRBV6-5
CDR3: CASNGQGVRSPLHF
DNA: TGTGCCAGCAACGGACAGGGTGTTCGGTCACCCCTCCACTTT

size: few
D: -
J: TRBJ1-2
V: TRBV4-2
CDR3: CASSQRTSNYGYTF
DNA: TGTGCCAGCAGCCAGCGTACAAGTAACTATGGCTACACCTTC

size: few
D: -
J: TRBJ1-1
V: TRBV4-3
CDR3: CASSQSRRTMNTEAFF
DNA: TGCGCCAGCAGCCAATCCCGACGAACAATGAACACTGAAGCTTTCTTT

size: -
D: -
J: TRBJ2-3
V: TRBV20-1
CDR3: CSGVSLTDTQYF
DNA: TGCAGCGGGGTGTCCCTCACAGATACGCAGTATTTT

size: few
D: TRBD1
J: TRBJ1-2
V: TRBV19
CDR3: CASSTSQGEEVYGYTF
DNA: TGTGCCAGTAGTACCTCGCAGGGGGAGGAAGTCTATGGCTACACCTTC

size: few
D: TRBD1
J: TRBJ2-4
V: TRBV19
CDR3: CASSIGFRGQKNIQYF
DNA: TGTGCCAGTAGTATCGGTTTTCGGGGACAGAAAAACATTCAGTACTTC

size: many
D: TRBD1
J: TRBJ2-5
V: TRBV6-2/TRBV6-3
CDR3: CASSPRTGGLEETQYF
DNA: TGTGCCAGCAGCCCGAGGACAGGGGGCTTAGAAGAGACCCAGTACTTC

size: -
D: -
J: TRBJ2-4
V: TRBV2
CDR3: CASAVSLLWAEANIQYF
DNA: TGTGCCAGCGCCGTTTCCCTCCTTTGGGCAGAGGCGAACATTCAGTACTTC